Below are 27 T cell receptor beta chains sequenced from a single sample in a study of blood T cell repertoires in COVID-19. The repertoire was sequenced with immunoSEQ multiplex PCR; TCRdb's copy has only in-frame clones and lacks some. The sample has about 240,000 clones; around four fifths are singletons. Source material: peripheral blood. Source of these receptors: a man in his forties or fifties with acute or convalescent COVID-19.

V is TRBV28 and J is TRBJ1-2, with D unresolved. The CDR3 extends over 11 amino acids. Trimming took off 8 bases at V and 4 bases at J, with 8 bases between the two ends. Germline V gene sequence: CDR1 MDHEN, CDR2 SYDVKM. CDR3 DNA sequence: TGTGCCAGCGGGGAGGCCTATGGCTACACCTTC. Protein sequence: CASGEAYGYTF.

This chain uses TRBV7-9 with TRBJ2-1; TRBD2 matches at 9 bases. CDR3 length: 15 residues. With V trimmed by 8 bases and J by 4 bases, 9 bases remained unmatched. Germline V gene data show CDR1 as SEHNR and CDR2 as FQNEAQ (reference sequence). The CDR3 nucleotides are TGTGCCAGCGCCCTAACTAGCGGGCCGTACAATGAGCAGTTCTTC. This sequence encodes CASALTSGPYNEQFF.

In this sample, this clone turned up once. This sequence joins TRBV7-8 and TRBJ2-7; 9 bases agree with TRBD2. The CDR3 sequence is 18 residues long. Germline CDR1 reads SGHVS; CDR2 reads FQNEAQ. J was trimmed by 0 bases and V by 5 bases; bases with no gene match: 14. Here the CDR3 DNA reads TGTGCCAGCAGCCCGGCCGGGACTAGCAAACAGAGCTCCTACGAGCAGTACTTC. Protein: CASSPAGTSKQSSYEQYF.

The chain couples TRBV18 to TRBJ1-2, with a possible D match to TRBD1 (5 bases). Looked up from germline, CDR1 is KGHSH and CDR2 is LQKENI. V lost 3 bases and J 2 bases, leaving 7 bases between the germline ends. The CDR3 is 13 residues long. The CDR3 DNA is TGTGCCAGCTCACCGGACACAAACTATGGCTACACCTTC. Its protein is CASSPDTNYGYTF. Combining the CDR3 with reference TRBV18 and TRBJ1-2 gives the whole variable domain NAGVMQNPRHLVRRRGQEARLRCSPMKGHSHVYWYRQLPEEGLKFMVYLQKENIIDESGMPKERFSAEFPKEGPSILRIQQVVRGDSAAYFCASSPDTNYGYTFGSGTRLTVV.

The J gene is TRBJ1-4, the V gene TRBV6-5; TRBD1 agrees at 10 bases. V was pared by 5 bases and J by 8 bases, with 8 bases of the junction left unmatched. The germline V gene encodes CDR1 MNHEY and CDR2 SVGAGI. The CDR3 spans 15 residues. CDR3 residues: CASSKYRDRGEKLFF. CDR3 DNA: TGTGCCAGCAGTAAATACCGGGACAGGGGCGAAAAACTGTTTTTT.

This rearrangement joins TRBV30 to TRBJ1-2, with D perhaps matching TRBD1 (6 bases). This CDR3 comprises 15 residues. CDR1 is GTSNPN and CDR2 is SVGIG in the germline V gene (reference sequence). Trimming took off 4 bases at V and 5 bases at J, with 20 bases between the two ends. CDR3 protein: CAWNGIRAGAYGYTF. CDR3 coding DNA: TGTGCCTGGAATGGCATCCGGGCAGGGGCTTATGGCTACACCTTC.

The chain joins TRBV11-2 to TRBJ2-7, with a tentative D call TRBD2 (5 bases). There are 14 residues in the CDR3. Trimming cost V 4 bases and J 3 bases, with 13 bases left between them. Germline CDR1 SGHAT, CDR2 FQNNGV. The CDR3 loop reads CASSSGLAYYEQYF. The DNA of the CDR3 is TGTGCCAGCAGCTCGGGGTTAGCCTACTACGAGCAGTACTTC.

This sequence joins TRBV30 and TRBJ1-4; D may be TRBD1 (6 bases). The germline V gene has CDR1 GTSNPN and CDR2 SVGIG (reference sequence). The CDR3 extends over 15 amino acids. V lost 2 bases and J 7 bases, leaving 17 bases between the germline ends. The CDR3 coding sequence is TGTGCCTGGAGTTGGACCAGGGGAAGGGGTGAAAAACTGTTTTTT. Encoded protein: CAWSWTRGRGEKLFF.

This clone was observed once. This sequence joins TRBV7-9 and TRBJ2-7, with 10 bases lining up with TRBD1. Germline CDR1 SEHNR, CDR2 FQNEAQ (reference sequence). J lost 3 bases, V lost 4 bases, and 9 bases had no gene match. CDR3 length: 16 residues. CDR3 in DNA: TGTGCCAGCAGCTCAATCATGGGGACAGGGGACTACGAGCAGTACTTC. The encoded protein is CASSSIMGTGDYEQYF.

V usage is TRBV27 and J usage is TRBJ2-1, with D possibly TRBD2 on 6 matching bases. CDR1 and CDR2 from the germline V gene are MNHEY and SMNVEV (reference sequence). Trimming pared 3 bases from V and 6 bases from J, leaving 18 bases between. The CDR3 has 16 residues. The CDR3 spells CASSFERASSGNEQFF. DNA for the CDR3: TGTGCCAGCAGTTTCGAGCGGGCAAGTTCGGGCAATGAGCAGTTCTTC.

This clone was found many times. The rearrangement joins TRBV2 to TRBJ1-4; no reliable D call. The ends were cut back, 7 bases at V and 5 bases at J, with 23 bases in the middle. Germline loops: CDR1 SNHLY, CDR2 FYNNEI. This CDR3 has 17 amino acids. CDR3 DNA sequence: TGTGCCAGCACTGGCACAGAAGCGGTCCCCGGGAATGAAAAACTGTTTTTT. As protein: CASTGTEAVPGNEKLFF.

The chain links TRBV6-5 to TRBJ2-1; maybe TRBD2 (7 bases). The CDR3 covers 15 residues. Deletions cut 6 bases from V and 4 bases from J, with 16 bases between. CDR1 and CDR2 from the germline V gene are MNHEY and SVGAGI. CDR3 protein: CASSNPGGGYNEQFF. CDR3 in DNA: TGTGCCAGCAGCAATCCGGGGGGCGGTTACAATGAGCAGTTCTTC.

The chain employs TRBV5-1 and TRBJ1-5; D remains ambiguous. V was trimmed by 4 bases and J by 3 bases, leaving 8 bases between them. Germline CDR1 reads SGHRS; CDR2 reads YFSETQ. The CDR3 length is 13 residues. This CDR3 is CASSATPNQPQHF. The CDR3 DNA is TGCGCCAGCAGCGCGACACCCAATCAGCCCCAGCATTTT.

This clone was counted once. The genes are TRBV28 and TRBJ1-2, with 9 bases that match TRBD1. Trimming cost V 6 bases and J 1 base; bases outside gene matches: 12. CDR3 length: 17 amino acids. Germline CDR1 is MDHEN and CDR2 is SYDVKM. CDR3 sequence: CASSLGTGLGYNYGYTF. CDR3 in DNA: TGTGCCAGCAGCCTAGGGACAGGGCTCGGTTATAACTATGGCTACACCTTC.

The CDR3: CSVGISGVFGELFF. The CDR3 DNA reads as TGCAGCGTTGGGATTTCGGGGGTATTCGGGGAGCTGTTTTTT. The genes are TRBV29-1 and TRBJ2-2; the D gene is possibly TRBD2 (6 bases). This CDR3 spans 14 amino acids. The germline gives CDR1 SQVTM, CDR2 ANQGSEA. Trimming took off 4 bases at V and 7 bases at J, with 16 bases between the two ends.

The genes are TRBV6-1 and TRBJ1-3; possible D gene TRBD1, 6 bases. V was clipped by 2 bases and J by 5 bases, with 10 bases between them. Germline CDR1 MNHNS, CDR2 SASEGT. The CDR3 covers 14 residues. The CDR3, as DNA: TGTGCCAGCAGTGAACGGCAGGGGAGAAACACCATATATTTT. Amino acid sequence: CASSERQGRNTIYF.

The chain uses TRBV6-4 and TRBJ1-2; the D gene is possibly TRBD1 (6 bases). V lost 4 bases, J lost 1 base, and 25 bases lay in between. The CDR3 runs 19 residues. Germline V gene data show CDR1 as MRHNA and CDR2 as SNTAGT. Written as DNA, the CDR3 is TGTGCCAGCAGTGGACCGGGACAAGTCGTTCTTTGGTTTAACTATGGCTACACCTTC. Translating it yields CASSGPGQVVLWFNYGYTF.

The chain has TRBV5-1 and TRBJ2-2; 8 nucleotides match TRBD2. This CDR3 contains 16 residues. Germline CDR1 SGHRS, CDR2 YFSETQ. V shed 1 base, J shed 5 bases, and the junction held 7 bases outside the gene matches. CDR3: CASSLTAGGRTGELFF. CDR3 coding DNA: TGCGCCAGCAGCTTGACGGCCGGCGGGAGGACCGGGGAGCTGTTTTTT. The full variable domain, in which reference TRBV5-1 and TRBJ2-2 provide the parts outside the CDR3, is KAGVTQTPRYLIKTRGQQVTLSCSPISGHRSVSWYQQTPGQGLQFLFEYFSETQRNKGNFPGRFSGRQFSNSRSEMNVSTLELGDSALYLCASSLTAGGRTGELFFGEGSRLTVL.

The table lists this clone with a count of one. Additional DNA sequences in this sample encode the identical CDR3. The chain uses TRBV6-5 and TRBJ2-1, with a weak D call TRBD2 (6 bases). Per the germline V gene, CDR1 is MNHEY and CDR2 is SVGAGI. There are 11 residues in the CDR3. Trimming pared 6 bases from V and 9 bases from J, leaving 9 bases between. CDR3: CASSLGGEQFF. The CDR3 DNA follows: TGTGCCAGCAGCCTGGGGGGTGAGCAGTTCTTC.

The CDR3 reads CASSPAGTKNIQYF. CDR3 nucleotides: TGTGCCAGCTCACCAGCGGGAACCAAAAACATTCAGTACTTC. This rearrangement joins TRBV18 to TRBJ2-4, with D possibly TRBD2 on 6 matching bases. Germline V lookup: CDR1 KGHSH, CDR2 LQKENI. This CDR3 contains 14 residues. Trimming took off 2 bases at V and 2 bases at J, with 7 bases between the two ends.

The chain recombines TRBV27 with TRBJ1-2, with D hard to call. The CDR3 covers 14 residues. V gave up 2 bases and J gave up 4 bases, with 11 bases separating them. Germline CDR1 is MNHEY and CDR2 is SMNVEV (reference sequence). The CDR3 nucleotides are TGTGCCAGCAGTTTAGGCACACCGGGCTATGGCTACACCTTC. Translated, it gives CASSLGTPGYGYTF.

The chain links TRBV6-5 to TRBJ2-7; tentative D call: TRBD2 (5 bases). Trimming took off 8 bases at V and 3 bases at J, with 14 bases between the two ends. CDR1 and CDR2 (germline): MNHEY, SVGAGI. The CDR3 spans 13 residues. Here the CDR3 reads CASGSSDHYEQYF. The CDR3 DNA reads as TGTGCCAGCGGGAGTAGCGACCACTACGAGCAGTACTTC.

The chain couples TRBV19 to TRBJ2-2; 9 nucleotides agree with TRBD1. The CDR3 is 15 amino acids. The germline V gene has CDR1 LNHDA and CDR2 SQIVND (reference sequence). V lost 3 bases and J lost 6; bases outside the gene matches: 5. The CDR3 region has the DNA TGTGCCAGTAGTATCGGGGACAGGGATTCCGGGGAGCTGTTTTTT. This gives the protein CASSIGDRDSGELFF.

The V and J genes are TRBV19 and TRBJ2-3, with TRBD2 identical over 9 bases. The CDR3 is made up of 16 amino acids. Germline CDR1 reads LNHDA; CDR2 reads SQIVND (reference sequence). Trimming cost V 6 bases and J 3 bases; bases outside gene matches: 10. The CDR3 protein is CASSRPQSGRTDTQYF. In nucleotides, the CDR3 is TGTGCCAGTAGCAGGCCCCAAAGCGGGAGGACAGATACGCAGTATTTT.

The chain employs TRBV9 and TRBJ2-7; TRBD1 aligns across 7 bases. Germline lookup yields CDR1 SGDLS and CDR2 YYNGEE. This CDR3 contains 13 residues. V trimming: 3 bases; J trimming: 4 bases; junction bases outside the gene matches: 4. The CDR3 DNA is TGTGCCAGCAGCGGACAGGGTCCTTACGAGCAGTACTTC. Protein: CASSGQGPYEQYF.

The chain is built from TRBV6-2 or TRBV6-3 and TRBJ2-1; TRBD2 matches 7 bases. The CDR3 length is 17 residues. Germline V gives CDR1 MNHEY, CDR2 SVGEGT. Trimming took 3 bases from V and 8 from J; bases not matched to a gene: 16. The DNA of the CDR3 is TGTGCCAGCAGTTATCCAACCGCGGGAGTTGGTTGGTATGAGCAGTTCTTC. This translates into CASSYPTAGVGWYEQFF.

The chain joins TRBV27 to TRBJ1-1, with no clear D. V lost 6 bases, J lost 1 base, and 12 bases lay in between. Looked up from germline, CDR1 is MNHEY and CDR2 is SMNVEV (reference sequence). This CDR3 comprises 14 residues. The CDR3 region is CASSQLLWNTEAFF. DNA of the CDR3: TGTGCCAGCAGCCAGTTGTTGTGGAACACTGAAGCTTTCTTT.